The present TCR beta chain was sequenced within a study of cytomegalovirus exposure and HLA in healthy donors. Study findings and constraints: TCR sequences were mostly rare, though some public TCRs occurred in many donors.

Researchers ran the PCR with 60 Vbeta and 13 Jbeta primers. Libraries were prepared by immunoSEQ multiplex PCR; TCRdb keeps only in-frame clonotypes and omits some of them. Here the sample table reports 150,000 or so clones. The CDR3 totals 14 residues. V gave up 3 bases and J gave up 4 bases, with 10 bases separating them. CDR1 is MNHEY, CDR2 SMNVEV, per germline (reference sequence). As regards this clone: The antigen is unknown.

V usage is TRBV27 and J usage is TRBJ2-1, with a possible D match to TRBD2 (5 bases). The TCR sequence derives from a woman aged 18-29 years in good health and CMV-seronegative. Sequencing was done on a sample of PBMCs. CDR3: CASSFGLLYNEQFF. CDR3 coding DNA: TGTGCCAGCAGTTTCGGACTGTTATACAATGAGCAGTTCTTC.